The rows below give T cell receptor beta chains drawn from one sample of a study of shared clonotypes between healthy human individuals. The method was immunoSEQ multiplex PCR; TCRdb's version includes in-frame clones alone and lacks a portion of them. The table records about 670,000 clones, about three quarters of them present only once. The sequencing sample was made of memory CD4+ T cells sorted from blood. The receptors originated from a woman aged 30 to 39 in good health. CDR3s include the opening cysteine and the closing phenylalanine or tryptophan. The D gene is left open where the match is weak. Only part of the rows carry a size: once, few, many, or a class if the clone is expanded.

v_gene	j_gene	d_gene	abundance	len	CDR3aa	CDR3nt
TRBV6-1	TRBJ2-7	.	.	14	CASNQLQRASEQYF	TGTGCCAGCAACCAACTGCAGCGGGCTTCCGAGCAGTACTTC
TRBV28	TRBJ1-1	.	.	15	CASSSPHRVRTEAFF	TGTGCCAGCAGTTCCCCTCACAGGGTAAGGACTGAAGCTTTCTTT
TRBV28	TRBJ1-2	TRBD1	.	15	CASSTEDRGIYGYTF	TGTGCCAGCAGTACCGAGGACAGGGGGATCTACGGCTACACCTTC
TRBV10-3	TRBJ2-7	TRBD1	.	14	CATNTGGSTYEQYF	TGTGCCACCAACACAGGGGGCTCCACCTACGAGCAGTACTTC
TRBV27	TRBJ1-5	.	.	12	CASMRRNQPQHF	TGTGCCAGCATGAGGAGGAATCAGCCCCAGCATTTT
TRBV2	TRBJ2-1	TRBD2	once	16	CASRIGLAGGGGEQFF	TGTGCCAGCAGAATAGGACTAGCGGGCGGGGGTGGCGAGCAGTTCTTC
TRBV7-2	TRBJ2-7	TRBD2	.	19	CASSLVVLGLGTSVDEQYF	TGTGCCAGCAGCTTAGTGGTCTTAGGTTTGGGGACTAGCGTGGACGAGCAGTACTTC
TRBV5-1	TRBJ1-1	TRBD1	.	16	CASSIVAGGLSTEAFF	TGCGCCAGCAGCATCGTTGCAGGGGGCTTAAGCACTGAAGCTTTCTTT
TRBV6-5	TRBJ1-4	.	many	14	CATTANLGNEKLFF	TGTGCCACCACAGCAAACCTGGGTAATGAAAAACTGTTTTTT
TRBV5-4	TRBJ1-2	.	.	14	CASSWLDRAYGYTF	TGTGCCAGCAGCTGGCTGGACAGAGCCTATGGCTACACCTTC
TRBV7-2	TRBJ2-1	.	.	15	CASSPQRDAYNEQFF	TGTGCCAGCAGCCCGCAAAGGGACGCTTACAATGAGCAGTTCTTC
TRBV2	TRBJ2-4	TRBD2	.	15	CASRRTSVGVGIQYF	TGTGCCAGCAGGCGGACTAGCGTTGGGGTAGGCATTCAGTACTTC
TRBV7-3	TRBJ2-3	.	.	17	CASSPIHRTHLVDTQYF	TGTGCCAGCAGCCCAATACACAGGACCCACCTGGTAGATACGCAGTATTTT
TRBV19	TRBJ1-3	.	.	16	CASRRDLMSSGNTIYF	TGTGCCAGTAGACGGGACCTAATGAGCTCTGGAAACACCATATATTTT
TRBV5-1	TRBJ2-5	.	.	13	CASSLGSEETQYF	TGCGCCAGCAGCTTGGGTTCAGAAGAGACCCAGTACTTC
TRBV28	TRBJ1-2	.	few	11	CASSDNYGYTF	TGTGCCAGCAGCGACAACTATGGCTACACCTTC
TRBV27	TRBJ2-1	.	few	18	CASSSRVLYQTLNNEQFF	TGTGCCAGCAGTTCGCGGGTACTTTATCAAACCCTAAACAATGAGCAGTTCTTC